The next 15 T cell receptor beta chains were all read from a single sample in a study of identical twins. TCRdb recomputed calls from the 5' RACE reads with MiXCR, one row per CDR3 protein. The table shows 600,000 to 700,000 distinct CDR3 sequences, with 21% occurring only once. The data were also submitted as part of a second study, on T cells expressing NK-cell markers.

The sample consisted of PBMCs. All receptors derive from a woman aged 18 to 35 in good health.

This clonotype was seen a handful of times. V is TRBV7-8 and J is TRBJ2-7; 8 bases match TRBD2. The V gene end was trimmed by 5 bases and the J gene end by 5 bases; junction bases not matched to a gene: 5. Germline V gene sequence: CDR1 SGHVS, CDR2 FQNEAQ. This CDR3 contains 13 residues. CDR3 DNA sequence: TGTGCCAGCAGCCCGCGGGGGGCTAACGAGCAGTACTTC. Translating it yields CASSPRGANEQYF.

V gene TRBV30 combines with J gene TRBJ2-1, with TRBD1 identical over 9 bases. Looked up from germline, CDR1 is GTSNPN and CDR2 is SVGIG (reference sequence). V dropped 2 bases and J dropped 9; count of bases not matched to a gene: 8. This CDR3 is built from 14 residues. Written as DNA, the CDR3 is TGTGCCTGGAGTACCGGGACAGGGTTGAGTGAGCAGTTCTTC. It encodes CAWSTGTGLSEQFF.

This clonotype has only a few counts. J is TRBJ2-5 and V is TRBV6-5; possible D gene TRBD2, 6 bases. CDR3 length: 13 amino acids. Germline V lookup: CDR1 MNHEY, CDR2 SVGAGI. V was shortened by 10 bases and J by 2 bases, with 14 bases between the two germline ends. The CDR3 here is CATIRLGQETQYF. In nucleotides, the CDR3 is TGTGCCACCATTAGACTAGGTCAAGAGACCCAGTACTTC.

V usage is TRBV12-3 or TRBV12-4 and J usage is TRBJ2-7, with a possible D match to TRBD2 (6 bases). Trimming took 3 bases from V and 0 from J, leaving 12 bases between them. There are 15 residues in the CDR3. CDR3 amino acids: CASSFWTTSSYEQYF. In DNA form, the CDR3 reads TGTGCCAGCAGTTTTTGGACTACGAGCTCCTACGAGCAGTACTTC.

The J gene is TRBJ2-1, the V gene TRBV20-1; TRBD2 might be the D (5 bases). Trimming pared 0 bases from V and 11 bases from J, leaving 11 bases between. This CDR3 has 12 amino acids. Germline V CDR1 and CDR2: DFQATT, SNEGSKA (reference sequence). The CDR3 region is CSARELAPKQFF. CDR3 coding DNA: TGCAGTGCTAGAGAGCTAGCCCCCAAGCAGTTCTTC.

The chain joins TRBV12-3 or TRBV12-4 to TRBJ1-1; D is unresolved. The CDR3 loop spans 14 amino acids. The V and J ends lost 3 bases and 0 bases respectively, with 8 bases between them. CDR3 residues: CASSFVFMNTEAFF. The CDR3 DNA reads TGTGCCAGCAGTTTTGTCTTTATGAACACTGAAGCTTTCTTT.

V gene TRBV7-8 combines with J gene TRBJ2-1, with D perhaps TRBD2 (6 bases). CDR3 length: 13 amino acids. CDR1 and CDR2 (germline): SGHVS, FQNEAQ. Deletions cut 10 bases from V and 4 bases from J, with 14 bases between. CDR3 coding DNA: TGTGCCATGGGCGGCGGGGTTTACAATGAGCAGTTCTTC. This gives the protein CAMGGGVYNEQFF.

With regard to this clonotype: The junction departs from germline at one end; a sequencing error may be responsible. In DNA form, the CDR3 reads TGTGCCAGCGGTGACAGGAGCTCCTACAATGAGCAGTTCTTC. Protein sequence: CASGDRSSYNEQFF. The chain employs TRBV2 and TRBJ2-1, with a weak D call TRBD1 (6 bases). The CDR3 extends over 14 amino acids. The germline CDR1 and CDR2 sequences are SNHLY and FYNNEI. Together with reference TRBV2 and TRBJ2-1, the CDR3 gives the full variable domain: EPEVTQTPSHQVTQMGQEVILRCVPISNHLYFYWYRQILGQKVEFLVSFYNNEISEKSEIFDDQFSVERPDGSNFTLKIRSTKLEDSAMYFCASGDRSSYNEQFFGPGTRLTVL.

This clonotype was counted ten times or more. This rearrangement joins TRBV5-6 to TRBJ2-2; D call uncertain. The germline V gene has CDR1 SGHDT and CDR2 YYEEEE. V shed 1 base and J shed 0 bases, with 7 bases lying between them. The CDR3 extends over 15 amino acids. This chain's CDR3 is CASSLLSSNTGELFF. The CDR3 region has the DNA TGTGCCAGCAGCTTGTTGTCCTCGAACACCGGGGAGCTGTTTTTT.

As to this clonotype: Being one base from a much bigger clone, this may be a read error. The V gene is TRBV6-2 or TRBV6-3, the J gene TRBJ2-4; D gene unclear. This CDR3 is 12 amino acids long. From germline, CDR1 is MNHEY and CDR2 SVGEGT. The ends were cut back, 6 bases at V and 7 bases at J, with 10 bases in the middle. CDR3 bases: TGTGCCAGCAGCGGACCTCCGAACATTCAGTACTTC. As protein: CASSGPPNIQYF.

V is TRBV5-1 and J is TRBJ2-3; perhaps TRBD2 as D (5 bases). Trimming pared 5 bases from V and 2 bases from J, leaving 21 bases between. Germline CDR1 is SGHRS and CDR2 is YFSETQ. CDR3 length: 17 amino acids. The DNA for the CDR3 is TGCGCCAGCAGGCTTCAAACCGGACTGTTAATCACAGATACGCAGTATTTT. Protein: CASRLQTGLLITDTQYF. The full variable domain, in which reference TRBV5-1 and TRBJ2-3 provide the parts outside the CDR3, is KAGVTQTPRYLIKTRGQQVTLSCSPISGHRSVSWYQQTPGQGLQFLFEYFSETQRNKGNFPGRFSGRQFSNSRSEMNVSTLELGDSALYLCASRLQTGLLITDTQYFGPGTRLTVL.

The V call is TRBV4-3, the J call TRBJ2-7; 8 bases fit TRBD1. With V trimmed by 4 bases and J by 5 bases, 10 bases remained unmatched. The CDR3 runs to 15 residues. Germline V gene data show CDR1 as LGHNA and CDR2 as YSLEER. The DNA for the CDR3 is TGCGCCAGCAGCCCACAAGCACAGGGGGTGCACGAGCAGTACTTC. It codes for CASSPQAQGVHEQYF.

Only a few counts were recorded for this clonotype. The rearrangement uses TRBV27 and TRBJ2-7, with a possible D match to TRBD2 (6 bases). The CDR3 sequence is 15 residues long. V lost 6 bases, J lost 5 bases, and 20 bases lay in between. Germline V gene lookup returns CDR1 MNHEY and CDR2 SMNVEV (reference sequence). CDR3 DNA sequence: TGTGCCAGCAGACCCCCTGCGAGCGCGGGACACGAGCAGTACTTC. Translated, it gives CASRPPASAGHEQYF.

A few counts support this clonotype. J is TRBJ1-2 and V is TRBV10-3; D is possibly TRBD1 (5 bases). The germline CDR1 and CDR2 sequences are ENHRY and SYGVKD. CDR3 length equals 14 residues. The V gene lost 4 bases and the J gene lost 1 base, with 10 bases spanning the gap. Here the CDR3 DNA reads TGTGCCATCAGTGCAGGGATAGTTAACTATGGCTACACCTTC. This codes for CAISAGIVNYGYTF.

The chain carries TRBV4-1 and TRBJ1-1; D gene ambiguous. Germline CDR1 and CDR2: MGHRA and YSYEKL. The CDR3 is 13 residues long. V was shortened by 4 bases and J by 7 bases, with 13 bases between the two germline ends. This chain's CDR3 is CASSRWTGFEAFF. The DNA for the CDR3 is TGCGCCAGCAGCCGCTGGACGGGTTTTGAAGCTTTCTTT.